This T cell receptor beta chain was found in a study of T cell changes during pregnancy in multiple sclerosis. In germline, CDR1 is MNHEY, CDR2 SMNVEV (reference sequence). Trimming took 6 bases from V and 4 from J; bases not matched to a gene: 4. This CDR3 has 13 residues. Assay: immunoSEQ multiplex PCR; the TCRdb copy retains only in-frame clones and omits some. This repertoire shows some 70,000 clones, approximately 92% found once; its top ten account for about 2%. V gene TRBV27 combines with J gene TRBJ1-1; 8 bases match TRBD1. Sequenced here: peripheral blood, sampled in the first trimester of pregnancy. This sequence was found in a female donor with multiple sclerosis, enrolled in a pregnancy study. The CDR3: CASSKDRATEAFF. CDR3 DNA: TGTGCCAGCAGCAAGGACAGGGCCACTGAAGCTTTCTTT.